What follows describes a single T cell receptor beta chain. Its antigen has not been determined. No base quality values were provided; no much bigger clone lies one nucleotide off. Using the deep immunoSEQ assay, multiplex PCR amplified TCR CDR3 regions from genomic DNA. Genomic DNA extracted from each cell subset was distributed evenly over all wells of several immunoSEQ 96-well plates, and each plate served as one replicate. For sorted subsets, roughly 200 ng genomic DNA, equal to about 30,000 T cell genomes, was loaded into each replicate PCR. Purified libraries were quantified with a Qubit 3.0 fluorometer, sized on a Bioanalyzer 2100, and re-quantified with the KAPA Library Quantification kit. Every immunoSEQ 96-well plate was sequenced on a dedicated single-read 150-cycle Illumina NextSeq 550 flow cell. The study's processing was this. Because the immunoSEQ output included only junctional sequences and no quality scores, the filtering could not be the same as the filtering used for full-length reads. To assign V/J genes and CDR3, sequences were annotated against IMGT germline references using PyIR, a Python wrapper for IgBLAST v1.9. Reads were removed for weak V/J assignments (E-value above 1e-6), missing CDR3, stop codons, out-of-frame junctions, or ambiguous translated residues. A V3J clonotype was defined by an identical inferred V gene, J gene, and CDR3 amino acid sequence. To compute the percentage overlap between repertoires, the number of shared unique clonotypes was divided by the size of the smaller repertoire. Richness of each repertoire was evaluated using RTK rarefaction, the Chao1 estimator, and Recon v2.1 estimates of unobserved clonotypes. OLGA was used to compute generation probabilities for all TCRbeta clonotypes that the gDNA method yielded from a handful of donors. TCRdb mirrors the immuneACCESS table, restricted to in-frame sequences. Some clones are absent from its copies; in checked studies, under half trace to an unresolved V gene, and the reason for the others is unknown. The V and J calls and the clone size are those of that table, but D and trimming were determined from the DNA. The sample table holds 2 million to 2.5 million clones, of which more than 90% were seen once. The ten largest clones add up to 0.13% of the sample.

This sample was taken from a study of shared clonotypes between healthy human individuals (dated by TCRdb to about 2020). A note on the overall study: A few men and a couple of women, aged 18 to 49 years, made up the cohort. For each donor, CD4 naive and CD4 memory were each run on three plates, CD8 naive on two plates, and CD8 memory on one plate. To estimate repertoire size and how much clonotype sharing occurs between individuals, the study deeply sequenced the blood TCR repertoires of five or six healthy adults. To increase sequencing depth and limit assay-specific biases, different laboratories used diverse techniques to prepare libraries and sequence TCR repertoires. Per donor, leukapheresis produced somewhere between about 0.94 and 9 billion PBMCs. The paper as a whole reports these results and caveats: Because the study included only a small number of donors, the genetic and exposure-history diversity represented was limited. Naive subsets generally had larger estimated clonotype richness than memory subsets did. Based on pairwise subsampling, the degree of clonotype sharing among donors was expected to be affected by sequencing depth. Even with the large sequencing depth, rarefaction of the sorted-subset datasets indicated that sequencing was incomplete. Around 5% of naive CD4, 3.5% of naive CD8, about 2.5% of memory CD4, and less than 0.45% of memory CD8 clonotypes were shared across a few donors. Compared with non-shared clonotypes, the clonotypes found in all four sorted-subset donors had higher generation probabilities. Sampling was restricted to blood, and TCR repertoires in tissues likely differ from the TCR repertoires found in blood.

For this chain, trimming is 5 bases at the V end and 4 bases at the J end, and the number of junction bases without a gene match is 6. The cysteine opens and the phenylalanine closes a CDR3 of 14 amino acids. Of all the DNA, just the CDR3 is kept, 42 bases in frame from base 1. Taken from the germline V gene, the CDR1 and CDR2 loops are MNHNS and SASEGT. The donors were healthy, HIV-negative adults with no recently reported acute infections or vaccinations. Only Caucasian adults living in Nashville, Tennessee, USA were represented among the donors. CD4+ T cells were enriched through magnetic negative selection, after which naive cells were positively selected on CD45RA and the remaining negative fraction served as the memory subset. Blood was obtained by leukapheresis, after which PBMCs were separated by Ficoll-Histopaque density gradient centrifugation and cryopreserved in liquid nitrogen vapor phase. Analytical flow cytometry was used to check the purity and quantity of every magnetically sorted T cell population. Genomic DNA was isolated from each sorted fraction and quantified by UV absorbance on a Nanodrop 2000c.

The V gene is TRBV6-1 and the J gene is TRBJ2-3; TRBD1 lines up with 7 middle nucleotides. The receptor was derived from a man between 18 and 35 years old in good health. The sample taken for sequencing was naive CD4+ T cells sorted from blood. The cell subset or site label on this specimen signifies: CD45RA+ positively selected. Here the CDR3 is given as CASSLRQGSDTQYF. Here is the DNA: TGTGCCAGCAGTCTACGACAGGGTTCAGATACGCAGTATTTT.